This TCR beta chain was retrieved from a study of cytomegalovirus exposure and HLA in healthy donors. Using immunoSEQ multiplex PCR, the repertoire was profiled, and TCRdb retains in-frame clones only, with some absent. The sample contains a few hundred thousand clones, roughly 88% of which appear only once. V was pared by 0 bases and J by 8 bases, with 11 bases of the junction left unmatched. Germline V gene sequence: CDR1 SGHTA, CDR2 FQGTGA. CDR3 size: 17 residues. The V gene is TRBV7-3, the J gene TRBJ2-1; 9 positions match TRBD1. The sequence derives from a woman aged 18 to 35 in good health and CMV-seronegative. The sample comprised PBMCs. Here the CDR3 DNA reads TGTGCCAGCAGCTTAACGGGACAGGGCCTAATTAGCCATGAGCAGTTCTTC. It yields the protein CASSLTGQGLISHEQFF.